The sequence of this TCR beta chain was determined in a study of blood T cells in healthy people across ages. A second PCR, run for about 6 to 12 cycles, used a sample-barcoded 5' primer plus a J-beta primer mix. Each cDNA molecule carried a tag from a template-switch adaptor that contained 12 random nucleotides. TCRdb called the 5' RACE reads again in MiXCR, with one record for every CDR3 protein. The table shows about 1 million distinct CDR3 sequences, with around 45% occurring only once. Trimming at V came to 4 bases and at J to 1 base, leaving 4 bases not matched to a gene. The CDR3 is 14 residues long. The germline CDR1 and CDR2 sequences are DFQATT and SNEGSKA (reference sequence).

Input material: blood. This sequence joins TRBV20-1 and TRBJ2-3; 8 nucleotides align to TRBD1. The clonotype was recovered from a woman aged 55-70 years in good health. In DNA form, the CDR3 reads TGCAGTGCTATACAACAGGGGGGCACAGATACGCAGTATTTT. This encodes CSAIQQGGTDTQYF.